The clone carrying this TCR beta chain was observed many times. Its antigen remains unidentified. The record originates from a study of CD8 T cells in ankylosing spondylitis. Overall study findings and caveats: Ankylosing spondylitis blood appeared to carry a characteristic TCR beta motif of several highly homologous variants. Reportedly, disease-linked clones are significantly enriched in ankylosing spondylitis patients' matched synovial fluid.

TCRdb reprocessed the 5' RACE reads via MiXCR and lists one record per CDR3 protein. The sample carries about 500,000 distinct CDR3 sequences, roughly 12% recorded once. The CDR3 contains 14 residues. Trimming stripped 5 bases from V and 4 bases from J, with 12 bases between. Material for sequencing was blood, either unsorted or a sorted T cell fraction (not recorded which). The TCR sequence derives from a male donor with ankylosing spondylitis. This chain links TRBV12-3 or TRBV12-4 with TRBJ1-5; tentative D call: TRBD1 (5 bases). Here the CDR3 reads CASSGGSLNQPQHF. The CDR3 DNA is TGTGCCAGCAGTGGGGGGTCATTAAATCAGCCCCAGCATTTT.